Presented here are 16 T cell receptor beta chains from one specimen sequenced in a study of blood T cell repertoires in COVID-19 (dated by TCRdb to the early 2020s). The library was obtained by the immunoSEQ multiplex PCR assay. TCRdb provides this immuneACCESS table in a form limited to in-frame rearrangements. Some clones are lacking; in checked studies, under half of them reflect an unresolved V gene, and why the rest are absent is not known. The sample table records around 100,000 clones; approximately 69% of these occur just once. About 6% of the sample comes from the top ten. The sample taken for sequencing was peripheral blood. The receptor set was obtained from a man aged 80 or over with acute or convalescent COVID-19.

V and J are TRBV4-3 and TRBJ2-7; 9 nucleotides match TRBD2. V trimming: 4 bases; J trimming: 2 bases; junction bases outside the gene matches: 3. This CDR3 has 14 residues. In germline, CDR1 is LGHNA, CDR2 YSLEER. CDR3 DNA sequence: TGCGCCAGCAGCCCGACTAGCGGCACCTACGAGCAGTACTTC. This sequence encodes CASSPTSGTYEQYF.

The chain's CDR3 is CASSSGLGWGNEQFF. CDR3 sequence (DNA): TGTGCCAGCAGCTCCGGACTAGGGTGGGGCAATGAGCAGTTCTTC. The chain couples TRBV7-9 to TRBJ2-1; 7 positions match TRBD2. The CDR3 is made up of 15 amino acids. Germline assignment: CDR1 SEHNR and CDR2 FQNEAQ (reference sequence). V lost 4 bases, J lost 6 bases, and 9 bases stayed unmatched.

CDR3 region: CASNSGGGGSAYGYTF. The CDR3 coding sequence is TGCGCCAGCAACTCAGGGGGCGGCGGATCCGCATATGGCTACACCTTC. The chain recombines TRBV10-2 with TRBJ1-2, with 8 bases matching TRBD1. J gave up 5 bases and V 7 bases, and 15 bases lay outside the gene matches. The length of the CDR3 is 16 residues. Germline-derived CDR1 and CDR2 are WSHSY and SAAADI.

This clone was seen a few times. This chain joins TRBV15 and TRBJ2-5; 7 bases line up with TRBD2. The CDR3 sequence is 15 residues long. With V trimmed by 3 bases and J by 5 bases, 9 bases remained unmatched. Germline V CDR1 and CDR2: LNHNV, YYDKDF (reference sequence). CDR3 sequence reads: CATSRRRREGETQYF. CDR3 DNA: TGTGCCACCAGCAGGAGACGTAGGGAGGGGGAGACCCAGTACTTC.

This rearrangement joins TRBV2 to TRBJ1-2; tentatively, D is TRBD1 (6 bases). V lost 4 bases and J 5 bases, leaving 17 bases between the germline ends. Germline V gives CDR1 SNHLY, CDR2 FYNNEI. This CDR3 has 15 residues. The CDR3 loop is CASSVDGGARYGYTF. The CDR3 region has the DNA TGTGCCAGCAGTGTCGATGGGGGGGCTCGGTATGGCTACACCTTC.

In DNA form, the CDR3 reads TGTGCCAGCAGCTTGCTTGCGGGACATGAGCAGTTCTTC. Translating gives CASSLLAGHEQFF. The rearrangement joins TRBV5-5 to TRBJ2-1, with D possibly TRBD2 on 6 matching bases. The V end lost 1 base, the J end lost 8 bases, and 10 bases lay between the germline ends. Germline CDR1 reads SGHKS; CDR2 reads YYEKEE (reference sequence). CDR3 size: 13 residues.

The chain links TRBV11-2 to TRBJ1-1; no clear D. The CDR3 extends over 13 amino acids. Trimming cost V 1 base and J 4 bases, with 7 bases left between them. Germline V gene sequence: CDR1 SGHAT, CDR2 FQNNGV. Here the CDR3 reads CASSLGRGTEAFF. CDR3 coding DNA: TGTGCCAGCAGCTTAGGGCGGGGCACTGAAGCTTTCTTT.

J is TRBJ2-7 and V is TRBV6-5, with 14 positions matching TRBD2. There are 15 residues in the CDR3. The trim removed 6 bases at V and 6 bases at J, leaving 7 bases unmatched. Germline V gene lookup returns CDR1 MNHEY and CDR2 SVGAGI. CDR3 DNA sequence: TGTGCCAGCAGCATAGGGACTAGCGGGAGTAGCGAGCAGTACTTC. Translated, it gives CASSIGTSGSSEQYF.

The chain combines TRBV5-4 with TRBJ1-1; D is perhaps TRBD1 (6 bases). Germline V lookup: CDR1 SGHNT, CDR2 YYREEE (reference sequence). With 4 bases removed from V and 2 bases from J, the gap between germline ends came to 15 bases. This CDR3 region has 15 residues. CDR3 region: CASSKKDRLNTEAFF. CDR3 in DNA: TGTGCCAGCAGCAAAAAGGACAGACTAAACACTGAAGCTTTCTTT. Full variable domain (outside the CDR3, taken from reference TRBV5-4 and TRBJ1-1): ETGVTQSPTHLIKTRGQQVTLRCSSQSGHNTVSWYQQALGQGPQFIFQYYREEENGRGNFPPRFSGLQFPNYSSELNVNALELDDSALYLCASSKKDRLNTEAFFGQGTRLTVV.

This clone came up a few times. The chain carries TRBV13 and TRBJ2-7; 8 bases align to TRBD2. Germline V CDR1 and CDR2: PRHDT, FYEKMQ (reference sequence). The CDR3 runs 13 residues. After removal of 2 bases from V and 12 bases from J, the junction contained 9 bases not matched to a gene. CDR3 in DNA: TGTGCCAGCAGCTTAAGAGGTAGCGGGACGATGTACTTC. Its translation: CASSLRGSGTMYF.

CDR3 nucleotide sequence: TGTGCCAGCAGCTTAGGCGTCGACTCTGGAAACACCATATATTTT. Protein sequence: CASSLGVDSGNTIYF. The chain uses TRBV7-8 and TRBJ1-3, with D unresolved. Trimming took 1 base from V and 0 from J, leaving 7 bases between them. Germline lookup yields CDR1 SGHVS and CDR2 FQNEAQ. The CDR3 length is 15 residues.

The chain is built from TRBV29-1 and TRBJ1-1; possibly TRBD1 for D (6 bases). V lost 5 bases and J 2 bases, leaving 12 bases between the germline ends. The CDR3 has 13 amino acids. Germline values: CDR1 SQVTM, CDR2 ANQGSEA. In DNA, the CDR3 is TGCAGCGTTTGGGGCAGGGGAAACACTGAAGCTTTCTTT. Protein sequence: CSVWGRGNTEAFF.

V is TRBV11-2 and J is TRBJ2-6; D not resolved. The CDR3 length is 14 residues. Germline-derived CDR1 and CDR2 are SGHAT and FQNNGV. V lost 2 bases and J lost 4, with 6 bases in between. CDR3 amino acids: CASSLSEGANVLTF. The CDR3 DNA reads as TGTGCCAGCAGCTTAAGCGAGGGGGCCAACGTCCTGACTTTC.

V and J are TRBV28 and TRBJ1-4, with unresolved D. V lost 6 bases to trimming and J lost 13 bases, with 12 bases between them. The CDR3 has 11 residues. Germline CDR1 MDHEN, CDR2 SYDVKM. CDR3 nucleotide sequence: TGTGCCAGCAGCTCCCGGGATCCACTGTTTTTT. It specifies CASSSRDPLFF.

The rearrangement uses TRBV5-4 and TRBJ2-7; 9 bases line up with TRBD1. The germline CDR1 and CDR2 sequences are SGHNT and YYREEE (reference sequence). This CDR3 region has 16 residues. V shed 4 bases and J 5 bases; nucleotides not matched to a gene: 13. The CDR3 nucleotides read TGTGCCAGCAGCGATCCCGGGACAGGGCATTTCGACGAGCAGTACTTC. Its protein is CASSDPGTGHFDEQYF.

At least ten counts were recorded for this clone. The chain links TRBV28 to TRBJ1-2; D call uncertain. The CDR3 is 12 residues long. V was pared by 5 bases and J by 4 bases, with 8 bases between. CDR1 and CDR2 from the germline V gene are MDHEN and SYDVKM. CDR3 residues: CASSPDSYGYTF. The CDR3 nucleotides read TGTGCCAGCAGTCCGGACTCCTATGGCTACACCTTC.